A selection of T cell receptor beta chains follows, all from one sample in a study of Ad26.COV2.S vaccination and SARS-CoV-2 variants. Libraries were prepared by immunoSEQ multiplex PCR; TCRdb keeps only in-frame clonotypes and omits some of them. The repertoire consists of about 380,000 clones, with 80% to 90% occurring once and the leading ten covering almost 7.5%. This specimen was peripheral blood, taken in a trial of Ad26.COV2.S vaccine versus placebo. These receptors were collected from a person between 18 and 65 years old who received the Ad26.COV2.S COVID-19 vaccine or a placebo. Both conserved end residues are part of each CDR3. A D gene is named only where the DNA matches it firmly. Clone sizes are given selectively: once, few, many, or a class where the clone is expanded.

>.|TRBJ1-5|.|TRBV5-4
TGTGCCAGCAGCTTGGGGGTTAATAGCAATCAGCCCCAGCATTTT
CASSLGVNSNQPQHF
>TRBD1|TRBJ2-7|.|TRBV19
TGTGCCAGTAGCCCGACAGGGGGCGCAGCCTACGAGCAGTACTTC
CASSPTGGAAYEQYF
>.|TRBJ1-5|.|TRBV3-1/TRBV3-2
TGTGCCAGCAGCCAAGTACAGGGTGATGGTACGAATCAGCCCCAGCATTTT
CASSQVQGDGTNQPQHF
>TRBD1|TRBJ1-6|.|TRBV2
TGTGCCAGCAGTGCCCAGGGGGCTTATAATTCACCCCTCCACTTT
CASSAQGAYNSPLHF
>.|TRBJ1-3|few|TRBV19
TGTGCCAGTAACCAGGGAGTCTCTGGAAACACCATATATTTT
CASNQGVSGNTIYF
>TRBD1|TRBJ2-2|.|TRBV6-4
TGTGCCAGCAGAACAGGGGGCAACACCGGGGAGCTGTTTTTT
CASRTGGNTGELFF
>.|TRBJ1-1|.|TRBV5-1
TGCGCCAGCAGCCGGCAGGGTGATAAGAGCACTGAAGCTTTCTTT
CASSRQGDKSTEAFF
>.|TRBJ2-3|.|TRBV7-6
TGTGCCAGCAGCTTAATGCAGGGAGGCCCAGATACGCAGTATTTT
CASSLMQGGPDTQYF
>.|TRBJ2-1|.|TRBV14
TGTGCCAGCAGCCAAGTCCGCAATGAGCAGTTCTTC
CASSQVRNEQFF
>TRBD2|TRBJ2-7|.|TRBV18
TGTGCCAGCTCGCAAGGGACTAGCGGGAGAAACGAGCAGTACTTC
CASSQGTSGRNEQYF
>.|TRBJ2-5|once|TRBV24-1
TGTGCCACCAGTCGGGGCGAGACCCAGTACTTC
CATSRGETQYF
>TRBD1|TRBJ1-5|.|TRBV5-6
TGTGCCAGCAGTTCCGGGACAGGGGGCTCGAGAGGCCAGCCCCAGCATTTT
CASSSGTGGSRGQPQHF
>.|TRBJ1-1|.|TRBV5-1
TGCGCCAGCAGCTTGGTGGGAGGGAACACTGAAGCTTTCTTT
CASSLVGGNTEAFF
>TRBD1|TRBJ1-3|.|TRBV4-1
TGCGCCAGCAGCCAAGATAGAGGACAGGGTAAATATGGTGGAAACACCATATATTTT
CASSQDRGQGKYGGNTIYF
>.|TRBJ1-2|many|TRBV18
TGTGCCAGCTCAGTTTCAGGGACCCTGCAAGGCTACACCTTC
CASSVSGTLQGYTF
>.|TRBJ2-3|.|TRBV19
TGTGCCAGTAGTATCCCCCTGGGGCGGGGACCCACAGATACGCAGTATTTT
CASSIPLGRGPTDTQYF